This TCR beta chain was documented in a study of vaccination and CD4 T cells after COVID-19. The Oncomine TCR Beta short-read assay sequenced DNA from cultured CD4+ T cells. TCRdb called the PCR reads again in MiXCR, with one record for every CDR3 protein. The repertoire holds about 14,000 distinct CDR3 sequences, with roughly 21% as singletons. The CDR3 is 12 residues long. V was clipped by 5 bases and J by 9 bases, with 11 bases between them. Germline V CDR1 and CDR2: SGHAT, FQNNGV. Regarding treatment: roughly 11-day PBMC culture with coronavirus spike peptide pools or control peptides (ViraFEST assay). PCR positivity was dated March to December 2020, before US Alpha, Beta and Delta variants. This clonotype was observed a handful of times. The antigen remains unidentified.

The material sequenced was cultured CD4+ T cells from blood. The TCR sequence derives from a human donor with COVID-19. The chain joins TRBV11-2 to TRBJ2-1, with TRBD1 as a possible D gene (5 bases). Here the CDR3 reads CASSRWTLEQFF. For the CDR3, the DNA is TGTGCCAGCAGCAGATGGACACTTGAGCAGTTCTTC.